The rows below give T cell receptor beta chains drawn from one sample of a study of beta chain features in type 1 diabetes. Here immunoSEQ multiplex PCR was the method, and the copy in TCRdb shows in-frame clones only, minus some. The profile covers hundreds of thousands of clones, with 13% appearing a single time and less than 0.025% taken by the ten largest. Material: naive CD4+ T cells from blood. The receptors were gathered from a man younger than 30 with type 1 diabetes. The CDR3 runs from the conserved cysteine through the conserved F or W. A D gene is named only where the DNA matches it firmly. Some rows mark clone size as missing; the rest say once, few, many or name a class of expanded clone.

length: 15
D: .
V: TRBV27
size: .
J: TRBJ2-3
DNA: TGTGCCAGCAGTTTAGAGGGCAGGCCTGGGGATACGCAGTATTTT
CDR3: CASSLEGRPGDTQYF

length: 15
D: TRBD1
V: TRBV15
size: .
J: TRBJ2-1
DNA: TGTGCCACCAGCAGAGGACAGGGTGCCATCGATGAGCAGTTCTTC
CDR3: CATSRGQGAIDEQFF

length: 18
D: .
V: TRBV4-1
size: few
J: TRBJ2-6
DNA: TGCGCCAGCAGCCCCACGGTTGGGGGGCCTTCTGGGGCCAACGTCCTGACTTTC
CDR3: CASSPTVGGPSGANVLTF

length: 13
D: .
V: TRBV14
size: few
J: TRBJ1-1
DNA: TGTGCCAGCAGCCAGACAGCCTACACTGAAGCTTTCTTT
CDR3: CASSQTAYTEAFF

length: 12
D: .
V: TRBV6-5
size: .
J: TRBJ1-2
DNA: TGTGCCAGCACAGGGTCCAACTATGGCTACACCTTC
CDR3: CASTGSNYGYTF

length: 12
D: TRBD1
V: TRBV7-6
size: few
J: TRBJ1-2
DNA: TGTGCCAGCAGCGGGGACAGGGAGGGCTACACCTTC
CDR3: CASSGDREGYTF

length: 15
D: .
V: TRBV6-5
size: .
J: TRBJ2-7
DNA: TGTGCCAGCAGTTACGGGCAGGGCCTCCCCTACGAGCAGTACTTC
CDR3: CASSYGQGLPYEQYF

length: 12
D: .
V: TRBV29-1
size: few
J: TRBJ2-5
DNA: TGCAGCGTTTTGAGGGATATTGGGGAGCAGTACTTC
CDR3: CSVLRDIGEQYF

length: 14
D: .
V: TRBV2
size: .
J: TRBJ1-1
DNA: TGTGCCAGCAGGCCCGGACCCCTGGGGACTGAAGCTTTCTTT
CDR3: CASRPGPLGTEAFF

length: 16
D: .
V: TRBV4-1
size: .
J: TRBJ2-7
DNA: TGCGCCAGCAGCCAAGAAATGCGTCAGATTCCGGACGAGCAGTACTTC
CDR3: CASSQEMRQIPDEQYF

length: 14
D: .
V: TRBV5-1
size: few
J: TRBJ1-1
DNA: TGCGCCAGCAGCTTGTTAGAGGAGGGGACTGAAGCTTTCTTT
CDR3: CASSLLEEGTEAFF

length: 14
D: TRBD1
V: TRBV6-5
size: .
J: TRBJ1-2
DNA: TGTGCCAGCAGTCGACAGGGGATATTGATCGGCTACACCTTC
CDR3: CASSRQGILIGYTF

length: 16
D: .
V: TRBV4-1
size: few
J: TRBJ2-7
DNA: TGCGCCAGCAGCCAATGGTACAGGGTATCCTCCTACGAGCAGTACTTC
CDR3: CASSQWYRVSSYEQYF

length: 12
D: TRBD2
V: TRBV6-6
size: few
J: TRBJ2-3
DNA: TGTGCCGCGGGGGATAGCACAGATACGCAGTATTTT
CDR3: CAAGDSTDTQYF

length: 16
D: .
V: TRBV30
size: few
J: TRBJ1-6
DNA: TGTGCCTGGAGTGTTGGCGGAGGAGGAGGGAATTCACCCCTCCACTTT
CDR3: CAWSVGGGGGNSPLHF

length: 14
D: .
V: TRBV19
size: .
J: TRBJ1-2
DNA: TGTGCCAGTACACCTACGGGGGAAAACTATGGCTACACCTTC
CDR3: CASTPTGENYGYTF

length: 16
D: .
V: TRBV19
size: .
J: TRBJ1-4
DNA: TGTGCCAGTAGTATAGCTCTACAGTCAACAAATGAAAAACTGTTTTTT
CDR3: CASSIALQSTNEKLFF